The rows below give T cell receptor beta chains drawn from one sample of a study of T-cell memory formation after mild COVID-19. Using its own MiXCR run on the 5' RACE reads, TCRdb lists one record per CDR3 protein. The sample lists around 450,000 distinct CDR3 sequences; about 19% were seen once. The specimen sequenced was PBMCs or a T cell subset sorted from them (not recorded which). All receptors come from an adult woman who had mild COVID-19 (a few samples of this study predate the infection). Cell type and time point are not known. Each CDR3 is given with its conserved first and last residue. Fields, in order: clone size, V gene, J gene, D gene, CDR3 DNA, CDR3 protein. A D gene is named only where the DNA matches it firmly. A clone size is listed for some rows: how often the clone was seen (once, few, many), or a class if it is expanded.

>few|TRBV15|TRBJ2-7|.
TGTGCCACCAGGGGGGCGAAGGAGCAGTACTTC
CATRGAKEQYF
>few|TRBV2|TRBJ1-1|.
TGTGCCAGCAATATTTCCCCCGGAAGCACTGAAGCTTTCTTT
CASNISPGSTEAFF
>.|TRBV5-5|TRBJ1-1|TRBD1
TGTGCCAGCAGCTTGGAACAGGGGTGGACTGAAGCTTTCTTT
CASSLEQGWTEAFF
>few|TRBV5-1|TRBJ1-1|.
TGCGCCAGCAGGGAGGAGGGTGAAGCTTTCTTT
CASREEGEAFF
>.|TRBV5-1|TRBJ1-1|TRBD1
TGCGCCAGCAGCTTGGCGTGGACAGGGGACACTGAAGCTTTCTTT
CASSLAWTGDTEAFF
>.|TRBV9|TRBJ2-3|.
TGTGCCAGCAGCGTAGAAACGGGGGTCTCCCCAGATACGCAGTATTTT
CASSVETGVSPDTQYF
>.|TRBV11-1|TRBJ2-2|TRBD1
TGTGCCAGCACTGGACAGGGGTTAAACACCGGGGAGCTGTTTTTT
CASTGQGLNTGELFF
>few|TRBV6-1|TRBJ2-1|.
TGTGCCAGCAGGACCGACGCTAGCTCCTACAATGAGCAGTTCTTC
CASRTDASSYNEQFF
>few|TRBV4-2|TRBJ2-2|.
TGTGCCAGCAGCCAAAGAAGGGGCGCCGGGGAGCTGTTTTTT
CASSQRRGAGELFF
>.|TRBV29-1|TRBJ2-1|TRBD1
TGCAGCGTCGTCGGACAGGGGGCCTACAATGAGCAGTTCTTC
CSVVGQGAYNEQFF
>few|TRBV29-1|TRBJ1-2|.
TGCAGCGCTGCAGGGGTTGATGGCTACACCTTC
CSAAGVDGYTF
>.|TRBV12-3/TRBV12-4|TRBJ2-1|.
TGTGCCAGCAGTCACCGGCGTAAGAGCTCCTACAATGAGCAGTTCTTC
CASSHRRKSSYNEQFF
>.|TRBV7-2|TRBJ2-7|TRBD1
TGTGCCAGCCTCGTTCTGGGACAGGGAAGCCACGAGCAGTACTTC
CASLVLGQGSHEQYF
>.|TRBV2|TRBJ1-2|TRBD1
TGTGCCAGCTCGGCCAGGGGGCTCCCCCACGGCTACACCTTC
CASSARGLPHGYTF
>few|TRBV20-1|TRBJ2-3|TRBD1
TGCAGTGCTAGAGATGCAGGGGGCACCACAGATACGCAGTATTTT
CSARDAGGTTDTQYF
>.|TRBV12-3/TRBV12-4|TRBJ1-3|.
TGTGCCAGCACCCCCGTAGGGCAACGCTCTGGAAACACCATATATTTT
CASTPVGQRSGNTIYF